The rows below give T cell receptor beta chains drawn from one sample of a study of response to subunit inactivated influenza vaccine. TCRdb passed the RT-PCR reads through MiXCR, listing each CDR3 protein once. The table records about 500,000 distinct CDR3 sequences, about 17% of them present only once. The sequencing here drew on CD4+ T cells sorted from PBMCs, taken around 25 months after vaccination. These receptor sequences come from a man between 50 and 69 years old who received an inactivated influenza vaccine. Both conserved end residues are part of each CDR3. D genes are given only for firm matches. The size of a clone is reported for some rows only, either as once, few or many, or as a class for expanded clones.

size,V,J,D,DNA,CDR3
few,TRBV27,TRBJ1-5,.,TGTGCCAGCAGTTTCCCCAGGGGGCCCCAGCATTTT,CASSFPRGPQHF
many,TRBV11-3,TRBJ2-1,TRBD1,TGTGCCAGCAGCTTAGGGACAGGGAGTAATGAGCAGTTCTTC,CASSLGTGSNEQFF
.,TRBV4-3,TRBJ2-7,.,TGCGCCAGCAGCCAAGATGGATCGGAGGGGGCAGGGGAGCAGTACTTC,CASSQDGSEGAGEQYF
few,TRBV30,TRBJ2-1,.,TGTGCCTGGAGCCGAGGCTACAATGAGCAGTTCTTC,CAWSRGYNEQFF
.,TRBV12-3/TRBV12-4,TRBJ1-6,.,TGTGCCAGCAGTGGTTATCCACCCGGGGTGGATTCACCCCTCCACTTT,CASSGYPPGVDSPLHF
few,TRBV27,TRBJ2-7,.,TGTGCCAGCAGTTTCGTATCGTCCGAGCAGTACTTC,CASSFVSSEQYF
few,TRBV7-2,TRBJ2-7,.,TGTGCCAGCAGCTTAGGGCACAGCTCCTACGAGCAGTACTTC,CASSLGHSSYEQYF
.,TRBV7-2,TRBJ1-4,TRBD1,TGTGCCAGCAGCGTAGGAAACCAACAGGGGGCCAGAAAACTGTTTTTT,CASSVGNQQGARKLFF
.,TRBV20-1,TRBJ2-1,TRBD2,TGCAGTGCCAAACGTAGCGGGAGAGGGTTGGGGGCCTACAATGAGCAGTTCTTC,CSAKRSGRGLGAYNEQFF
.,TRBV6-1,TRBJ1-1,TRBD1,TGTGCCAGCAGCCCCGGACAGGGGGTATTTCTCCGCACTGAAGCTTTCTTT,CASSPGQGVFLRTEAFF
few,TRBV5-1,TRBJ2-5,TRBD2,TGCGCCAGCAGAAGGACTAGCGGACAAGAGACCCAGTACTTC,CASRRTSGQETQYF
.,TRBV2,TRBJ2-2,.,TGTGCCAGCAGTGGTGAGGGCACGAACACCGGGGAGCTGTTTTTT,CASSGEGTNTGELFF
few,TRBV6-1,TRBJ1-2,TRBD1,TGTGCCAGCAGTGCCGGGACAGGGAACTATGGCTACACCTTC,CASSAGTGNYGYTF
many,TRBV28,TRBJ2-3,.,TGTGCCAGCAGTTTGTCCAGTGGCTCTCTTACGCAGTATTTT,CASSLSSGSLTQYF
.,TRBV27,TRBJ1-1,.,TGTGCCAGCAGTTTTCAGGTCCTCACTGAAGCTTTCTTT,CASSFQVLTEAFF
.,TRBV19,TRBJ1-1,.,TGTGCCAGTAGTATAGAAGTCAAGATGAACACTGAAGCTTTCTTT,CASSIEVKMNTEAFF
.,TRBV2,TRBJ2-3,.,TGTGCCAGCGGTGTGGCCCTCACAGATACGCAGTATTTT,CASGVALTDTQYF
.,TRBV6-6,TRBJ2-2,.,TGTGCCAGCTCGGGGGAAGGCGGGGAGCTGTTTTTT,CASSGEGGELFF
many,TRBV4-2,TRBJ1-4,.,TGTGCCAGCAGCCAAGTTGTGGGGCGGAGTAATGAAAAACTGTTTTTT,CASSQVVGRSNEKLFF
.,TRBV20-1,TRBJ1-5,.,TGCAGTGCCGCACATGAGGCGCAGCCCCAGCATTTT,CSAAHEAQPQHF
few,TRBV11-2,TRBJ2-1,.,TGTGCCAGCAGCTTAGCGGGGGCAGGGGAGTTCTTC,CASSLAGAGEFF
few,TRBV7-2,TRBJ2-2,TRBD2,TGTGCCAGCATCCCTAGCGGGAAAGCCGGGGAGCTGTTTTTT,CASIPSGKAGELFF
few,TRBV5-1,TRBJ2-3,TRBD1,TGCGCCAGCAGCTTGACGGGGACAGGGAGGGCAGATACGCAGTATTTT,CASSLTGTGRADTQYF
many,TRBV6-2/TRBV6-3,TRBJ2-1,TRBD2,TGTGCCAGCAATCCTAGCGGGAGTAATGAGCAGTTCTTC,CASNPSGSNEQFF
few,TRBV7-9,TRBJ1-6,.,TGTGCCAGCAGCAAAGACATAAGCTCCTATAATTCACCCCTCCACTTT,CASSKDISSYNSPLHF
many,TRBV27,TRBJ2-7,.,TGTGCCAGCAGCCCAGCCCTAGAAAACTACGAGCAGTACTTC,CASSPALENYEQYF
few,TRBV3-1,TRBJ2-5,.,TGTGCCAGCAGCCAAGATTGGAAGGGGCCGAAGACCCAGTACTTC,CASSQDWKGPKTQYF